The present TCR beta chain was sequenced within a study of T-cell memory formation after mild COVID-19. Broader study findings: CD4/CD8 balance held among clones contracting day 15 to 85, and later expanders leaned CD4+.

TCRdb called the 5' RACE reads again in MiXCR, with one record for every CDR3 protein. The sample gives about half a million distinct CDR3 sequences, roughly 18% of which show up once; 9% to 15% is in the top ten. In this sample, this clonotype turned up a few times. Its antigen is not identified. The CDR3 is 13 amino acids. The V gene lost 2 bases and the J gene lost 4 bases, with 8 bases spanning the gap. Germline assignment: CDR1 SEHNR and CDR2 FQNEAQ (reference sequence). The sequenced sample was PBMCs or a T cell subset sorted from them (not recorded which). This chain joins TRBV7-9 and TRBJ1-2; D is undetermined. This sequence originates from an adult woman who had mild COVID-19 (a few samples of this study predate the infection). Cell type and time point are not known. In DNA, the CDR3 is TGTGCCAGCAGCTTAAGCGGTGCCTATGGCTACACCTTC. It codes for CASSLSGAYGYTF.